This T cell receptor (beta chain) is from a study of shared clonotypes between healthy human individuals (dated by TCRdb to about 2020). Describing the broader study: A couple of women and a few men aged 18 to 49 years were included in the cohort. To increase sequencing depth and limit assay-specific biases, TCR repertoire library preparation and sequencing were carried out by different laboratories using diverse techniques. For each donor, CD4 naive and CD4 memory were each run on three plates, CD8 naive on two plates, and CD8 memory on one plate. Each donor's leukapheresis produced roughly between about 0.85 and 10 billion PBMCs. To estimate repertoire size and how much clonotype sharing occurs between individuals, the study deeply sequenced the blood TCR repertoires of 4 to 6 healthy adults. Overall study outcomes, separate from this receptor: Because the study included only a small number of donors, the genetic and exposure-history diversity represented was limited. Sampling was restricted to blood, and TCR repertoires in tissues likely differ from the TCR repertoires found in blood. Across a few donors, 4.5% to 6.5% of naive CD4, around 3.3% of naive CD8, about 2.3% of memory CD4, and under 0.45% of memory CD8 clonotypes were shared. Even with the large sequencing depth, rarefaction of the sorted-subset datasets indicated that sequencing was incomplete. Pairwise subsampling led to the expectation that sequencing depth would affect the degree of clonotype sharing among donors. Larger estimated clonotype richness was generally found for naive subsets than for memory subsets. Clonotypes shared by all four sorted-subset donors showed higher generation probabilities than non-shared clonotypes.

The CDR3, cysteine through phenylalanine, is 15 amino acids long. The entry retains the CDR3 DNA only, 45 bases that are in frame from base 1. As encoded in the germline V gene, CDR1 is SGHTA while CDR2 is FQGTGA. V has 2 bases trimmed and J has 7 bases trimmed; junction bases matching no gene number 4. A remark on this clone: Its antigen is still unknown. No per-base quality is available; no much larger clone lies one base away.

Using the deep immunoSEQ assay, TCR CDR3 regions were amplified from genomic DNA by multiplex PCR. Extracted genomic DNA from each cell subset was distributed evenly across all wells of several immunoSEQ 96-well plates, and each plate was treated as a replicate. For sorted subsets, around 200 ng genomic DNA, equal to about 30,000 T cell genomes, was loaded into each replicate PCR. Purified libraries were measured with a Qubit 3.0 fluorometer, size-checked on a Bioanalyzer 2100, and measured again with the KAPA Library Quantification kit. Every immunoSEQ 96-well plate was sequenced on a dedicated single-read 150-cycle Illumina NextSeq 550 flow cell. As for the authors' bioinformatics: Because the immunoSEQ output held only junctional sequences and lacked quality scores, the filtering could not match the filtering applied to full-length reads. To assign V/J genes and CDR3, sequences were annotated using PyIR, a Python wrapper for IgBLAST v1.9, with IMGT germline references. Reads with weak V/J assignments (E-value above 1e-6), missing CDR3, stop codons, out-of-frame junctions, or ambiguous translated residues were removed. V3J clonotypes were defined by identical inferred V gene, J gene, and CDR3 amino acid sequence. Percentage overlap between repertoires was computed as shared unique clonotypes divided by the size of the smaller repertoire. Repertoire richness was assessed with RTK rarefaction, the Chao1 estimator, and Recon v2.1 estimates of unobserved clonotypes. OLGA was used to compute generation probabilities for all TCRbeta clonotypes that the gDNA method yielded from a handful of donors. TCRdb provides this immuneACCESS table in a form limited to in-frame rearrangements. Some clones are lacking; in checked studies, under half of them reflect an unresolved V gene, and why the rest are absent is not known. V, J and clone size derive from that table, while D and trimming were established from the DNA sequence. This sample is represented by hundreds of thousands of clones; 96% of them were singletons. The ten largest account for roughly 0.06% of the sample.

The donors were healthy, HIV-negative adults with no recently reported acute infections or vaccinations. Every donor was a Caucasian adult living in Nashville, Tennessee, USA. CD4+ T cells were enriched by magnetic negative selection, after which naive cells were positively selected on CD45RA and the negative fraction was taken as the memory subset. Blood was collected by leukapheresis, and PBMCs were isolated by Ficoll-Histopaque density gradient centrifugation and then cryopreserved in liquid nitrogen vapor phase. Purity and quantity of every magnetically sorted T cell population were checked by analytical flow cytometry. From each sorted fraction, genomic DNA was isolated and quantified by UV absorbance on a Nanodrop 2000c.

The specimen was naive CD4+ T cells sorted from blood. Sample cell subset or site, as interpreted from the label and publication: CD45RA+ positively selected. The TCR sequence derives from a woman in her twenties or thirties in good health. The chain uses TRBV7-3 and TRBJ2-1; the central 11 bases match TRBD2. The nucleotide sequence reads as follows: TGTGCCAGCAGCTTAGCACTAGCGGGAGTTAATGAGCAGTTCTTC. It encodes CASSLALAGVNEQFF.